This T cell receptor beta chain was documented in a study of OX40 agonist ivuxolimab in advanced cancers. Overall study context: The study treated patients with ivuxolimab, an agonistic anti-OX40 (CD134) antibody. Partial response was recorded in three patients: one hepatocellular carcinoma and two cutaneous melanoma cases. The study's findings and limits: CD8+ T cells (on average) carried more expanded clones than CD4+ T cells.

Method: immunoSEQ multiplex PCR; TCRdb's copy keeps in-frame clones and lacks some. Of roughly 55,000 clones in the sample, 70% to 90% were seen once. In the case of this clone: Its antigen remains unknown.

The receptor comes from an adult with an advanced solid tumor such as melanoma, head and neck, liver or kidney cancer. The sequenced sample was CD4+ or CD8+ T cells sorted from blood, obtained in a trial of the OX40 agonist ivuxolimab.

The CDR3 DNA sequence: TGTGCCAGCAGCTTGGGTGGGGGGCCCGCTGAAGCTTTCTTT. Its translation: CASSLGGGPAEAFF. The V and J genes are TRBV7-3 and TRBJ1-1, with D possibly matching TRBD1 (6 bases). This CDR3 spans 14 amino acids. V dropped 3 bases and J dropped 6 bases, with 14 bases sitting between them. Germline values: CDR1 SGHTA, CDR2 FQGTGA.